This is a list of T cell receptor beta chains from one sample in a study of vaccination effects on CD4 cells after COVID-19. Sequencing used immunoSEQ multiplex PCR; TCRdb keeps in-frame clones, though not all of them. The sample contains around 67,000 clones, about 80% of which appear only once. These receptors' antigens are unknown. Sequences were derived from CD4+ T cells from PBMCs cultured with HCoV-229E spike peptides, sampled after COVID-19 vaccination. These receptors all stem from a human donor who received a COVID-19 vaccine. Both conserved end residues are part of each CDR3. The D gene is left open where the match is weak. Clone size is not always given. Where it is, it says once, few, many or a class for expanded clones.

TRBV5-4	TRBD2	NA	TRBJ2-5	TGTGCCAGCAGCTTTACGGCGGGGGGCAGGGAGACCCAGTACTTC	CASSFTAGGRETQYF
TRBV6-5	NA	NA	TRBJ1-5	TGTGCCAGCAGTTACGACGGGAATCAGCCCCAGCATTTT	CASSYDGNQPQHF
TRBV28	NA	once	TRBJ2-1	TGTGCCAGCCCGCCAAGGGGGTCATACAATGAGCAGTTCTTC	CASPPRGSYNEQFF
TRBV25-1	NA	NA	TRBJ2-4	TGTGCCAGCAGTGAGGGTGGGGGGTCAAACATTCAGTACTTC	CASSEGGGSNIQYF
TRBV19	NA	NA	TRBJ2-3	TGTGCCAGTAAACCGCCGGGCAGAGGGCAAGATACGCAGTATTTT	CASKPPGRGQDTQYF
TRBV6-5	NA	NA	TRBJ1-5	TGTGCCAGCAGGGCCGGGACGCCAGACAATCAGCCCCAGCATTTT	CASRAGTPDNQPQHF
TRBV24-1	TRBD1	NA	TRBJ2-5	TGTGCCACCAGTGCCTGGACAGGATTCCAAGAGACCCAGTACTTC	CATSAWTGFQETQYF
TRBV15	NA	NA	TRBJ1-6	TGTGCCACCAGCAGAGACTCCACGAACTCACCCCTCCACTTT	CATSRDSTNSPLHF
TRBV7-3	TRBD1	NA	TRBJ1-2	TGTGCCAGCAGCTCGGGACAGGGGGACTATGGCTACACCTTC	CASSSGQGDYGYTF
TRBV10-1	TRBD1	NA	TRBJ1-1	TGCGCCAGCCCCCAGGGGGGCGCAGTGAACACTGAAGCTTTCTTT	CASPQGGAVNTEAFF
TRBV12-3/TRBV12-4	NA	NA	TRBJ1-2	TGTGCCAGCAGTTTGGGAAGGGATGGCTACACCTTC	CASSLGRDGYTF
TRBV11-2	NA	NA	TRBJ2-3	TGTGCCAGCAGCCCTCGCCCTGGTAGCGGCACAGATACGCAGTATTTT	CASSPRPGSGTDTQYF
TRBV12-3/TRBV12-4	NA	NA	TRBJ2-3	TGTGCCAGCAGCAGACGGACAGCAGATACGCAGTATTTT	CASSRRTADTQYF
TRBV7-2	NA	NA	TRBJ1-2	TGTGCCAGCAGCCCGGACAGTTCCTATGGCTACACCTTC	CASSPDSSYGYTF
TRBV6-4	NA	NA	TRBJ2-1	TGTGCCAGCAGTGACTCTGGTCCCATGCCCTACAATGAGCAGTTCTTC	CASSDSGPMPYNEQFF